This T cell receptor beta chain comes out of a study of cytomegalovirus exposure and HLA in healthy donors. Study summary: The study placed about 81% of its 350 to 400 genotyped donors in the Caucasian-associated ancestry cluster. Whole-study findings and limits: CMV serostatus was the sole immune exposure data available. Judged likely to be a sequencing artifact was a cluster of highly shared sequence variants. A reported reduction in N-insertions relative to the approximately 640-donor mean was seen in an Asian-associated ancestry cluster in a later analysis.

V was cut by 7 bases and J by 8 bases, with 14 bases left in between. This CDR3 is 12 amino acids long. Germline V CDR1 and CDR2: MDHEN, SYDVKM. With respect to this clone: The antigen is unknown.

Vbeta (60) and Jbeta (13) primers were used in the PCR. Sequencing was performed with immunoSEQ multiplex PCR; in TCRdb, only in-frame clones are kept and a portion is missing. The sample lists approximately 200,000 clones, 83% occurring once. The TCR comes from a girl aged 10 to 17 in good health and CMV-seronegative. The V and J genes are TRBV28 and TRBJ1-2; maybe TRBD1 (5 bases). The sample taken for sequencing was PBMCs. Here the CDR3 reads CASTRVSAGYTF. The CDR3 coding sequence is TGTGCCAGCACCAGGGTTTCGGCCGGCTACACCTTC.